Listed below are T cell receptor beta chains from one sample, sequenced in a study of T cell responses to AZD1222 COVID-19 vaccine. This table comes from immunoSEQ multiplex PCR, and its TCRdb copy is limited to in-frame clones, with some not included. This table holds around 99,000 clones, around 90% found once. Sequencing was performed on peripheral blood, taken 28 days after the second AZD1222 dose. These receptors were obtained from an adult who received the AZD1222 COVID-19 vaccine. Each CDR3 is given with its conserved first and last residue. The order of the fields is D gene, clone size, V gene, CDR3 length, J gene, CDR3 DNA, CDR3 protein. The D gene is left open where the match is weak. Some rows have no size entry. The others give once, few or many, or a class for an expanded clone.

D gene: TRBD2; clone size: .; V gene: TRBV4-2; CDR3 length: 15; J gene: TRBJ2-7; CDR3 DNA: TGTGCCAGCAGCCGAGGACTAGCGGGAGCCTACGAGCAGTACTTC; CDR3 protein: CASSRGLAGAYEQYF
D gene: .; clone size: .; V gene: TRBV3-1/TRBV3-2; CDR3 length: 15; J gene: TRBJ2-1; CDR3 DNA: TGTGCCAGCAGCCGAACTAGAACCTCCTACAATGAGCAGTTCTTC; CDR3 protein: CASSRTRTSYNEQFF
D gene: .; clone size: once; V gene: TRBV3-1/TRBV3-2; CDR3 length: 15; J gene: TRBJ2-1; CDR3 DNA: TGTGCCAGCCATCTTTCTTCGGGGTCCTACAATGAGCAGTTCTTC; CDR3 protein: CASHLSSGSYNEQFF
D gene: .; clone size: .; V gene: TRBV6-5; CDR3 length: 15; J gene: TRBJ2-7; CDR3 DNA: TGTGCCAGCAGGCCCACAGACGCAAGACTATACGAGCAGTACTTC; CDR3 protein: CASRPTDARLYEQYF
D gene: TRBD2; clone size: .; V gene: TRBV6-1; CDR3 length: 12; J gene: TRBJ2-7; CDR3 DNA: TGTGCCAGCAGTGAAGCCAGCGGGAGGCAGTACTTC; CDR3 protein: CASSEASGRQYF
D gene: TRBD1; clone size: .; V gene: TRBV19; CDR3 length: 15; J gene: TRBJ1-4; CDR3 DNA: TGTGCCAGTAGTCCCGGGACAGGGACGGTTGAAAAACTGTTTTTT; CDR3 protein: CASSPGTGTVEKLFF
D gene: TRBD1; clone size: .; V gene: TRBV29-1; CDR3 length: 13; J gene: TRBJ2-7; CDR3 DNA: TGCAGCGTTGAAGGGACAGGTCAGACAGAGCAGTACTTC; CDR3 protein: CSVEGTGQTEQYF
D gene: TRBD2; clone size: .; V gene: TRBV9; CDR3 length: 12; J gene: TRBJ2-3; CDR3 DNA: TGTGCCAGCAGCGTACAAGCGGGGAAGCAGTATTTT; CDR3 protein: CASSVQAGKQYF
D gene: TRBD1; clone size: .; V gene: TRBV18; CDR3 length: 14; J gene: TRBJ2-7; CDR3 DNA: TGTGCCAGCTCTCCACGGGACAGGGGGTACGAGCAGTACTTC; CDR3 protein: CASSPRDRGYEQYF
D gene: TRBD1; clone size: .; V gene: TRBV3-1/TRBV3-2; CDR3 length: 14; J gene: TRBJ1-1; CDR3 DNA: TGTGCCAGCAGCAGAGGGGGCTCGGGGTCTGAAGCTTTCTTT; CDR3 protein: CASSRGGSGSEAFF
D gene: .; clone size: .; V gene: TRBV5-6; CDR3 length: 14; J gene: TRBJ2-3; CDR3 DNA: TGTGCCAGCAGCTTTGGACATTTGGTAAATACGCAGTATTTT; CDR3 protein: CASSFGHLVNTQYF
D gene: .; clone size: .; V gene: TRBV3-1/TRBV3-2; CDR3 length: 14; J gene: TRBJ1-1; CDR3 DNA: TGTGCCAGCAGCCTCGGATTTACGAACACTGAAGCTTTCTTT; CDR3 protein: CASSLGFTNTEAFF
D gene: .; clone size: .; V gene: TRBV3-1/TRBV3-2; CDR3 length: 17; J gene: TRBJ2-1; CDR3 DNA: TGTGCCAGCAGCCAAGTCGGTGACAGGAGAATCTACAATGAGCAGTTCTTC; CDR3 protein: CASSQVGDRRIYNEQFF
D gene: .; clone size: .; V gene: TRBV19; CDR3 length: 14; J gene: TRBJ1-5; CDR3 DNA: TGTGCCAGTAGTGTAGCAGGGGGCAATCAGCCCCAGCATTTT; CDR3 protein: CASSVAGGNQPQHF
D gene: .; clone size: .; V gene: TRBV6-2/TRBV6-3; CDR3 length: 16; J gene: TRBJ2-6; CDR3 DNA: TGTGCCAGCAGCCTGGACGCCTACTCTGGGGCCAACGTCCTGACTTTC; CDR3 protein: CASSLDAYSGANVLTF
D gene: .; clone size: .; V gene: TRBV24-1; CDR3 length: 14; J gene: TRBJ2-2; CDR3 DNA: TGTGCCACCAGTGAGGGAGGGGGCACCGGGGAGCTGTTTTTT; CDR3 protein: CATSEGGGTGELFF
D gene: TRBD1; clone size: .; V gene: TRBV7-2; CDR3 length: 14; J gene: TRBJ1-1; CDR3 DNA: TGTGCCAGCAGGCCAGGGGGCGCGGGGACTGAAGCTTTCTTT; CDR3 protein: CASRPGGAGTEAFF
D gene: .; clone size: .; V gene: TRBV9; CDR3 length: 14; J gene: TRBJ2-5; CDR3 DNA: TGTGCCAGCAGCGTATTAGGGTCCCAAGAGACCCAGTACTTC; CDR3 protein: CASSVLGSQETQYF
D gene: .; clone size: once; V gene: TRBV10-3; CDR3 length: 15; J gene: TRBJ1-3; CDR3 DNA: TGTGCCATCAGTGGATTGGAAAACTCTGGAAACACCATATATTTT; CDR3 protein: CAISGLENSGNTIYF
D gene: TRBD1; clone size: .; V gene: TRBV5-1; CDR3 length: 15; J gene: TRBJ2-1; CDR3 DNA: TGCGCCAGCGGGACAGGGCTTAGCTCCTACAATGAGCAGTTCTTC; CDR3 protein: CASGTGLSSYNEQFF
D gene: TRBD2; clone size: .; V gene: TRBV5-1; CDR3 length: 16; J gene: TRBJ2-5; CDR3 DNA: TGCGCCAGCAGCCTACTTGGGACTAGCGGGGCGGAGACCCAGTACTTC; CDR3 protein: CASSLLGTSGAETQYF
D gene: .; clone size: .; V gene: TRBV20-1; CDR3 length: 13; J gene: TRBJ1-2; CDR3 DNA: TGCAGTGCCAGTACAGGGATCGACTATGGCTACACCTTC; CDR3 protein: CSASTGIDYGYTF
D gene: TRBD1; clone size: .; V gene: TRBV23-1; CDR3 length: 17; J gene: TRBJ1-2; CDR3 DNA: TGCGCCAGCAGCTTTATCCCCGGGGACAGGGAAAGATGTGGCTACACCTTC; CDR3 protein: CASSFIPGDRERCGYTF
D gene: TRBD2; clone size: .; V gene: TRBV9; CDR3 length: 15; J gene: TRBJ2-3; CDR3 DNA: TGTGCCAGCAGCGTAGTGGGCGGGGGTACAGATACGCAGTATTTT; CDR3 protein: CASSVVGGGTDTQYF
D gene: TRBD1; clone size: .; V gene: TRBV6-5; CDR3 length: 16; J gene: TRBJ1-1; CDR3 DNA: TGTGCCAGCAGTTACTCGTGGCAGGGGGCGGGCACTGAAGCTTTCTTT; CDR3 protein: CASSYSWQGAGTEAFF
D gene: TRBD2; clone size: .; V gene: TRBV27; CDR3 length: 15; J gene: TRBJ2-7; CDR3 DNA: TGTGCCAGCTGGGGCTGGAGCGGGGGGGTCTACGAGCAGTACTTC; CDR3 protein: CASWGWSGGVYEQYF
D gene: .; clone size: .; V gene: TRBV7-2; CDR3 length: 13; J gene: TRBJ1-4; CDR3 DNA: TGTGCCAGCAGCTTAGGGGCAGTTGAAAAACTGTTTTTT; CDR3 protein: CASSLGAVEKLFF
D gene: .; clone size: .; V gene: TRBV4-1; CDR3 length: 19; J gene: TRBJ1-5; CDR3 DNA: TGCGCCAGCAGCCAAATTTATGTCGCGGCAGGGATCAGCAATCAGCCCCAGCATTTT; CDR3 protein: CASSQIYVAAGISNQPQHF
D gene: TRBD1; clone size: once; V gene: TRBV5-4; CDR3 length: 16; J gene: TRBJ2-7; CDR3 DNA: TGTGCCAGCAGCAAGGGACAGGGTCCGAACAGAGCCGAGCAGTACTTC; CDR3 protein: CASSKGQGPNRAEQYF
D gene: .; clone size: .; V gene: TRBV7-8; CDR3 length: 16; J gene: TRBJ2-7; CDR3 DNA: TGTGCCAGCAGCCTGGTCCGTAGCAGGGACGCCTACGAGCAGTACTTC; CDR3 protein: CASSLVRSRDAYEQYF
D gene: .; clone size: .; V gene: TRBV30; CDR3 length: 11; J gene: TRBJ2-5; CDR3 DNA: TGTGCCTGGAGTGTGGGAGAGACCCAGTACTTC; CDR3 protein: CAWSVGETQYF
D gene: .; clone size: .; V gene: TRBV14; CDR3 length: 14; J gene: TRBJ2-7; CDR3 DNA: TGTGCCAGCAGCCAAGAGGGGAGATCCTACGAGCAGTACTTC; CDR3 protein: CASSQEGRSYEQYF
D gene: TRBD1; clone size: .; V gene: TRBV19; CDR3 length: 13; J gene: TRBJ2-5; CDR3 DNA: TGTGCCAGTAGTAGGGACAGGGGGGAGACCCAGTACTTC; CDR3 protein: CASSRDRGETQYF
D gene: .; clone size: few; V gene: TRBV12-3/TRBV12-4; CDR3 length: 12; J gene: TRBJ2-7; CDR3 DNA: TGTGCCAGCAGCCCCCGTGCTTACGAGCAGTACTTC; CDR3 protein: CASSPRAYEQYF
D gene: .; clone size: many; V gene: TRBV5-1; CDR3 length: 14; J gene: TRBJ2-5; CDR3 DNA: TGCGCCAGCTCCTTTTTCCACGGGGCGGAGACCCAGTACTTC; CDR3 protein: CASSFFHGAETQYF
D gene: .; clone size: once; V gene: TRBV28; CDR3 length: 14; J gene: TRBJ1-4; CDR3 DNA: TGTGCCAGCAGTTTAGAACAGGGTAATGAAAAACTGTTTTTT; CDR3 protein: CASSLEQGNEKLFF
D gene: .; clone size: once; V gene: TRBV4-3; CDR3 length: 16; J gene: TRBJ1-5; CDR3 DNA: TGCGCCAGCAGCCAAGACCCAGGCTATAGCAATCAGCCCCAGCATTTT; CDR3 protein: CASSQDPGYSNQPQHF
D gene: .; clone size: .; V gene: TRBV9; CDR3 length: 13; J gene: TRBJ1-1; CDR3 DNA: TGTGCCAGCAGCGCCCGTTTGACCACTGAAGCTTTCTTT; CDR3 protein: CASSARLTTEAFF
D gene: .; clone size: .; V gene: TRBV4-1; CDR3 length: 16; J gene: TRBJ2-7; CDR3 DNA: TGCGCCAGCAGCCAAGGCTGGACTCCGGAGGGATACGAGCAGTACTTC; CDR3 protein: CASSQGWTPEGYEQYF
D gene: .; clone size: .; V gene: TRBV19; CDR3 length: 11; J gene: TRBJ1-2; CDR3 DNA: TGTGCCAGTGGCGGTGGGCCTGGCTACACCTTC; CDR3 protein: CASGGGPGYTF
D gene: .; clone size: .; V gene: TRBV6-4; CDR3 length: 15; J gene: TRBJ2-2; CDR3 DNA: TGTGCCAGCAGCCTGAGGGGGACAACAACCGGGGAGCTGTTTTTT; CDR3 protein: CASSLRGTTTGELFF
D gene: TRBD1; clone size: .; V gene: TRBV29-1; CDR3 length: 17; J gene: TRBJ2-5; CDR3 DNA: TGCAGCGTTGAGGGAACTACCGGGACAGGGGGGCGGGAGACCCAGTACTTC; CDR3 protein: CSVEGTTGTGGRETQYF
D gene: TRBD2; clone size: .; V gene: TRBV10-3; CDR3 length: 13; J gene: TRBJ2-1; CDR3 DNA: TGTGCCATCGCTAGCGGGGTTCAGAATGAGCAGTTCTTC; CDR3 protein: CAIASGVQNEQFF
D gene: .; clone size: .; V gene: TRBV7-9; CDR3 length: 14; J gene: TRBJ1-5; CDR3 DNA: TGTGCCAGCAGCTCACAGGGTCCCAATCAGCCCCAGCATTTT; CDR3 protein: CASSSQGPNQPQHF
D gene: .; clone size: .; V gene: TRBV4-2; CDR3 length: 15; J gene: TRBJ1-1; CDR3 DNA: TGTGCCAGCAGCCAACAACCGACAGCGAACACTGAAGCTTTCTTT; CDR3 protein: CASSQQPTANTEAFF
D gene: .; clone size: few; V gene: TRBV30; CDR3 length: 13; J gene: TRBJ1-2; CDR3 DNA: TGTGCCTGGGGAAATCTATGGCAGACAGGCTACACCTTC; CDR3 protein: CAWGNLWQTGYTF
D gene: .; clone size: .; V gene: TRBV7-5; CDR3 length: 15; J gene: TRBJ1-2; CDR3 DNA: TGTGTCAGAAGCTTAGGGACGGCTGGACTTAATGGCTACACCTTC; CDR3 protein: CVRSLGTAGLNGYTF
D gene: TRBD1; clone size: .; V gene: TRBV18; CDR3 length: 14; J gene: TRBJ1-2; CDR3 DNA: TGTGCCAGCTCACAGGGGGCGCAAAACTATGGCTACACCTTC; CDR3 protein: CASSQGAQNYGYTF
D gene: .; clone size: .; V gene: TRBV6-2/TRBV6-3; CDR3 length: 12; J gene: TRBJ1-1; CDR3 DNA: TGTGCCAGCAGTCATCAGGGAACTGAAGCTTTCTTT; CDR3 protein: CASSHQGTEAFF
D gene: .; clone size: .; V gene: TRBV18; CDR3 length: 12; J gene: TRBJ2-7; CDR3 DNA: TGTGCCAGCTCACGTAGACTATACGAGCAGTACTTC; CDR3 protein: CASSRRLYEQYF